Here is one TCR beta chain with its context. The antigen is unknown. The source of the sample is a study of cytomegalovirus exposure and HLA in healthy donors. Whole-study context: Some 85 million unique TCRs, all from HLA-typed donors, were included in an early release of the data. Notes on the study in general: Highly shared sequence variants in one cluster were likely a sequencing artifact. HLA restriction was apparent for most CMV-associated TCR beta chains in a later analysis. In vitro testing confirmed a few CMV-associated chains as specific for CMV antigens.

Both 60 Vbeta primers and 13 Jbeta primers went into the PCR. TCRdb's table, derived via immunoSEQ multiplex PCR, lists solely in-frame clones and lacks some. The sample yields around 100,000 clones, nearly 80% seen once. There are 16 residues in the CDR3. V gave up 5 bases and J gave up 5 bases, with 18 bases separating them. Germline CDR1 is SGHTA and CDR2 is FQGNSA. Sequencing was performed on PBMCs. The clonotype was recovered from a woman in her forties in good health and CMV-seropositive. V is TRBV7-2 and J is TRBJ2-2; D may be TRBD2 (7 bases). The CDR3 region has the DNA TGTGCCAGCAGCCCCCGGGGAGGGGGGACTACCGGGGAGCTGTTTTTT. Translating gives CASSPRGGGTTGELFF.